The 9 T cell receptor beta chains below were found in one sample sequenced in a study of early T cells in non-severe SARS-CoV-2 infection. TCRdb passed the 5' RACE reads through MiXCR, listing each CDR3 protein once. The sample has approximately 80,000 distinct CDR3 sequences; around 11% are singletons. Sample: whole blood, taken at baseline. The receptors originated from an adult who was a healthcare worker with PCR-confirmed SARS-CoV-2 infection or an uninfected control (not recorded which).

At least ten counts were recorded for this clonotype. The rearrangement links TRBV20-1 to TRBJ2-1; D is perhaps TRBD1 or TRBD2 (5 bases each). This CDR3 is 13 amino acids long. The germline V and J ends were trimmed by 3 bases and 5 bases, with 11 bases remaining between them. Germline CDR1 DFQATT, CDR2 SNEGSKA (reference sequence). CDR3 bases: TGCAGTGCTAGTTTAGGGGACCACAATGAGCAGTTCTTC. The encoded protein is CSASLGDHNEQFF.

V gene TRBV25-1 combines with J gene TRBJ2-3; D is unresolved. Trimming pared 2 bases from V and 4 bases from J, leaving 4 bases between. Germline CDR1 and CDR2: MGHDK and SYGVNS. CDR3 length equals 12 residues. CDR3: CASSEVPDTQYF. DNA for the CDR3: TGTGCCAGCAGTGAAGTGCCAGATACGCAGTATTTT.

This clonotype was picked up a small number of times. The V gene is TRBV12-3 or TRBV12-4, the J gene TRBJ2-3, with D tentatively TRBD1 (5 bases). The CDR3 loop spans 17 amino acids. V lost 1 base, J lost 1 base, and 15 bases lay in between. Here the CDR3 DNA reads TGTGCCAGCAGTTTAGGGGCCCTAGGGGCGGGCACAGATACGCAGTATTTT. It yields the protein CASSLGALGAGTDTQYF.

This clonotype showed up many times. The V and J genes are TRBV19 and TRBJ2-3, with D tentatively TRBD1 (6 bases). V lost 6 bases and J lost 4, with 11 bases in between. Germline V gene data show CDR1 as LNHDA and CDR2 as SQIVND (reference sequence). The length of the CDR3 is 13 residues. This chain's CDR3 is CASSVQGADTQYF. CDR3 DNA: TGTGCCAGTAGCGTACAGGGAGCAGATACGCAGTATTTT.

In this sample, this clonotype turned up a few times. This chain uses TRBV6-5 with TRBJ1-4; possibly TRBD1 for D (5 bases). V lost 0 bases, J lost 8 bases, and 13 bases lay in between. Germline V lookup: CDR1 MNHEY, CDR2 SVGAGI. The CDR3 totals 15 residues. CDR3: CASSYSPGWREKLFF. The CDR3 nucleotides are TGTGCCAGCAGTTACTCGCCAGGGTGGAGGGAAAAACTGTTTTTT.

This clonotype occurred many times. V is TRBV20-1 and J is TRBJ2-7; 8 nucleotides align to TRBD2. Germline CDR1 reads DFQATT; CDR2 reads SNEGSKA (reference sequence). The CDR3 is 15 amino acids. Trimming at V came to 1 base and at J to 2 bases, leaving 7 bases not matched to a gene. CDR3 amino acids: CSARGEAGGAYEQYF. The DNA of the CDR3 is TGCAGTGCTAGAGGAGAGGCGGGGGGTGCCTACGAGCAGTACTTC.

Only a few counts were recorded for this clonotype. The chain has TRBV6-2 or TRBV6-3 and TRBJ2-7, with 8 bases aligning to TRBD2. CDR3 length: 17 amino acids. V gave up 0 bases and J gave up 2 bases; unmatched junction bases: 9. In germline, CDR1 is MNHEY, CDR2 SVGEGT. The CDR3 bases are TGTGCCAGCAGTTACTCTTCTCTTGGTAGCGGGGCCTACGAGCAGTACTTC. Amino acids: CASSYSSLGSGAYEQYF.

This clonotype has ten or more counts. The chain has TRBV12-3 or TRBV12-4 and TRBJ1-5; D is undetermined. Trimming removed 5 bases at V and 5 bases at J, with 7 bases between. The CDR3 covers 12 residues. This CDR3 reads CASSGRDQPQHF. CDR3 bases: TGTGCCAGCAGTGGCCGAGATCAGCCCCAGCATTTT.

There are a few counts of this clonotype. The genes are TRBV2 and TRBJ2-3; D ambiguous. V dropped 3 bases and J dropped 6 bases, with 16 bases sitting between them. The CDR3 length is 15 residues. Germline CDR1 is SNHLY and CDR2 is FYNNEI. The CDR3 DNA is TGTGCCAGCAGTGATGCTCCCTCGGTAGTGGATACGCAGTATTTT. Protein: CASSDAPSVVDTQYF.